This TCR beta chain derives from a study of CD8 T cells in ankylosing spondylitis. Regarding the study as a whole: In reactive arthritis synovial fluid and blood, some motif variants had been reported before. Seemingly characteristic of ankylosing spondylitis blood was a TCR beta motif consisting of about 8 highly homologous variants.

Regarding this clonotype: Antigen: not known.

5'-RACE, quantitative and with molecular barcodes, yielded the TCR beta libraries. In TCRdb, the 5' RACE reads were re-called with MiXCR into one record per CDR3 protein. The sample includes tens of thousands of distinct CDR3 sequences, just under 9% of them seen just once. V dropped 4 bases and J dropped 7; count of bases not matched to a gene: 10. CDR3 length: 16 amino acids. Germline-derived CDR1 and CDR2 are PRHDT and FYEKMQ (reference sequence). The chain recombines TRBV13 with TRBJ2-1; 10 bases line up with TRBD2. This clonotype originated in a male donor with ankylosing spondylitis. The sequenced sample consisted of blood, either unsorted or a sorted T cell fraction (not recorded which). The CDR3 region has the DNA TGTGCCAGCAGCTCCCCTTCAGCGGGAGGGCTTAATGAGCAGTTCTTC. It codes for CASSSPSAGGLNEQFF.